The present TCR beta chain was sequenced within a study of blood T cell repertoires in COVID-19. Study background: Nucleic acid was either cDNA or gDNA, and it came from T cells, B-cell-depleted T cells, or PBMCs.

CDR3 length equals 17 residues. Germline CDR1 GTSNPN, CDR2 SVGIG (reference sequence). Trimming stripped 3 bases from V and 2 bases from J, with 22 bases between. As originally analysed: Quantification of nucleated cells was approximated via reference gene primer amplification. TCRdb's table, derived via immunoSEQ multiplex PCR, lists solely in-frame clones and lacks some. V and J calls and clone size are copied from that table; D and trimming were computed from the DNA. This table has around 94,000 clones, more than 75% appearing once. The sequence was obtained from a man in his fifties or sixties with active or convalescent COVID-19. The chain combines TRBV30 with TRBJ2-5; D is uncertain. The sample was peripheral blood. The CDR3 reads CAWRRPSGTARQETQYF. CDR3 coding DNA: TGTGCCTGGAGAAGGCCCTCAGGAACAGCCCGACAAGAGACCCAGTACTTC.